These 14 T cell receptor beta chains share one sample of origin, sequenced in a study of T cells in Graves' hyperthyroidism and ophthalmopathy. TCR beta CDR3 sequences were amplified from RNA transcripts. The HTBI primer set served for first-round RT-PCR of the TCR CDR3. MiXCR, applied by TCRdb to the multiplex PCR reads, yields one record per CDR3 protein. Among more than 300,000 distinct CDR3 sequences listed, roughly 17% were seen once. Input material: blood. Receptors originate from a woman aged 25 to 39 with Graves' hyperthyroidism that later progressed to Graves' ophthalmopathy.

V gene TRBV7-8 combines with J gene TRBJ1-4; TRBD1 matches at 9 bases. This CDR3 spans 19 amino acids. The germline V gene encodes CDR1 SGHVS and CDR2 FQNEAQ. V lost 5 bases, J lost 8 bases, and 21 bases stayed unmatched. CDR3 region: CASSLKRGTGIPRGEKLFF. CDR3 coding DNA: TGTGCCAGCAGCCTTAAGAGAGGGACAGGGATCCCCCGAGGGGAAAAACTGTTTTTT.

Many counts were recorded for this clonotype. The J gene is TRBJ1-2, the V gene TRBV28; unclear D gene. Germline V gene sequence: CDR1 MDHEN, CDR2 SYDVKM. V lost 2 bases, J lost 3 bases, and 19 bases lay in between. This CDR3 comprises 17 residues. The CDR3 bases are TGTGCCAGCAGTTTAATACCTTCCGCGCAGACCTACTATGGCTACACCTTC. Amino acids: CASSLIPSAQTYYGYTF.

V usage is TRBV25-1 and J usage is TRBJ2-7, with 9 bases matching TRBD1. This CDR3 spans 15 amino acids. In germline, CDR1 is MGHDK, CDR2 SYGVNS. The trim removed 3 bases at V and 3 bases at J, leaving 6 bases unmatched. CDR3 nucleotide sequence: TGTGCCAGCAGTGAGGAGACAGGGGGGGACTACGAGCAGTACTTC. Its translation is CASSEETGGDYEQYF.

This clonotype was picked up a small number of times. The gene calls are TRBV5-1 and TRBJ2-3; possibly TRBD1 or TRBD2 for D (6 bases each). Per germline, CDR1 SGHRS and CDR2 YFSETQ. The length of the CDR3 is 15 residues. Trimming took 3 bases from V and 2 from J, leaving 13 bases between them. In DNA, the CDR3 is TGCGCCAGCAGCTCACTGACGGGGGCCACAGATACGCAGTATTTT. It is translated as CASSSLTGATDTQYF. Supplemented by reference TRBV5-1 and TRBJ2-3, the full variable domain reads KAGVTQTPRYLIKTRGQQVTLSCSPISGHRSVSWYQQTPGQGLQFLFEYFSETQRNKGNFPGRFSGRQFSNSRSEMNVSTLELGDSALYLCASSSLTGATDTQYFGPGTRLTVL.

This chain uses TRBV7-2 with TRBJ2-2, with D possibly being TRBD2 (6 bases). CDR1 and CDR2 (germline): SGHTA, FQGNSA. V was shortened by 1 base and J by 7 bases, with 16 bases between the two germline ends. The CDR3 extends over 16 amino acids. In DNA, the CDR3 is TGTGCCAGCAGCTTAGGAGGGTGGTCGCGGGGCGGGGAGCTGTTTTTT. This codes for CASSLGGWSRGGELFF.

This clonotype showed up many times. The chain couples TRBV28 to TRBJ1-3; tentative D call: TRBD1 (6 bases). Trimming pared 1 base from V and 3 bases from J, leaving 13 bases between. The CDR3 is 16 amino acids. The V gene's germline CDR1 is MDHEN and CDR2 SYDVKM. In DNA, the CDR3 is TGTGCCAGCAGTTTATACAGGGAACCGGTTGGAAACACCATATATTTT. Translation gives CASSLYREPVGNTIYF.

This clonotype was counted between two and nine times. Here the CDR3 reads CATSSRKLAGVSNEQFF. The CDR3 DNA reads TGTGCCACCAGCAGCCGCAAACTAGCGGGAGTTTCCAATGAGCAGTTCTTC. This chain uses TRBV15 with TRBJ2-1, with 11 bases aligning to TRBD2. The CDR3 is 17 residues long. V lost 3 bases, J lost 6 bases, and 10 bases stayed unmatched. The germline V gene encodes CDR1 LNHNV and CDR2 YYDKDF (reference sequence).

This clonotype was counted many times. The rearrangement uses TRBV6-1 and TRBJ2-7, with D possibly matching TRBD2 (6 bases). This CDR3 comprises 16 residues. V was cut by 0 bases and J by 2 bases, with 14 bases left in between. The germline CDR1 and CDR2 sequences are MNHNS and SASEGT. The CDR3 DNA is TGTGCCAGCAGTGAAGCAAGGAGGGGAATCACCTACGAGCAGTACTTC. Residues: CASSEARRGITYEQYF.

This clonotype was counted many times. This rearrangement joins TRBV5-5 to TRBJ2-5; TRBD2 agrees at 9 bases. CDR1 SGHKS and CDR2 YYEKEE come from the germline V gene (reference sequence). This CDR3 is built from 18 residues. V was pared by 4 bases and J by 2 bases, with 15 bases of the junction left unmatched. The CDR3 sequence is CASSPAGTSPTEQETQYF. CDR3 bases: TGTGCCAGCAGCCCAGCAGGGACTAGCCCCACCGAACAAGAGACCCAGTACTTC.

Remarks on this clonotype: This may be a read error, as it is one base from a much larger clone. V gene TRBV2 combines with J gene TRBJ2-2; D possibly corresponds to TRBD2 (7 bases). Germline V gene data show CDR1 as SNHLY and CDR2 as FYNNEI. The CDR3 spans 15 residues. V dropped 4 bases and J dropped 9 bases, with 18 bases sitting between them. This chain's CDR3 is CASSGEGGLRRELFF. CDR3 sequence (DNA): TGTGCCAGCAGTGGGGAGGGGGGACTGAGACGGGAGCTGTTTTTT.

CDR3 sequence: CASFQEAAGEQFF. The CDR3 DNA reads as TGTGCCAGCTTCCAGGAGGCGGCCGGGGAGCAGTTCTTC. The chain is built from TRBV2 and TRBJ2-1; D is perhaps TRBD2 (5 bases). Germline V gene lookup returns CDR1 SNHLY and CDR2 FYNNEI. CDR3 size: 13 residues. V was shortened by 8 bases and J by 10 bases, with 18 bases between the two germline ends.

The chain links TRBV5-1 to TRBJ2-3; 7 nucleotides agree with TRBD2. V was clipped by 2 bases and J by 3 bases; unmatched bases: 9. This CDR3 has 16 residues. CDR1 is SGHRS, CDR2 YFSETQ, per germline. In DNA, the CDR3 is TGCGCCAGCAGCTTTGCGGCTAGCGGTGGTACAGATACGCAGTATTTT. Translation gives CASSFAASGGTDTQYF.

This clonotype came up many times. CDR3 bases: TGCAGCGCCGTAGCGGGAGGCCCCTACGAGCAGTACTTC. Amino acid sequence: CSAVAGGPYEQYF. This sequence joins TRBV29-1 and TRBJ2-7, with 10 bases identical to TRBD2. The CDR3 consists of 13 residues. The germline V gene has CDR1 SQVTM and CDR2 ANQGSEA. With 7 bases clipped from V and 2 bases from J, the junction kept 5 bases outside the gene matches.

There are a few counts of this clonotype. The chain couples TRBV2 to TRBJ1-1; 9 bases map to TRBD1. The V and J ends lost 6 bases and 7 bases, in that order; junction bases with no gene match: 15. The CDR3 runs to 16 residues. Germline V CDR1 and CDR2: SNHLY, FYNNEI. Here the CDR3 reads CASRKTVGQGKSEAFF. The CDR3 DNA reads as TGTGCCAGCAGGAAGACAGTGGGACAGGGAAAAAGTGAAGCTTTCTTT.